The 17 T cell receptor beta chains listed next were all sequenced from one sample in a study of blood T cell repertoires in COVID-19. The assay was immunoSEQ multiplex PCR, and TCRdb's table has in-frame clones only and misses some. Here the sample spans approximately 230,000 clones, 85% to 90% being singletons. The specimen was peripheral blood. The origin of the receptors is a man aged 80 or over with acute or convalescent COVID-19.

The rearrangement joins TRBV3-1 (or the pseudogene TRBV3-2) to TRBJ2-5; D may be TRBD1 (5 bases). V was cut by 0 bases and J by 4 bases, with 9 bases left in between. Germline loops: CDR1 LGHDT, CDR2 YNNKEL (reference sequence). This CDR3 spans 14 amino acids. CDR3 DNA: TGTGCCAGCAGCCAAGATGGGGCTGGAGAGACCCAGTACTTC. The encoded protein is CASSQDGAGETQYF.

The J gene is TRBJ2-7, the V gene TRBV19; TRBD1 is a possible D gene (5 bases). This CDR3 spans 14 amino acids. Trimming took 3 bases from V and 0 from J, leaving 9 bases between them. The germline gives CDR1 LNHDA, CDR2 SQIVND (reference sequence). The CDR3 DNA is TGTGCCAGTAGTATTGGGGCCAGCTCCTACGAGCAGTACTTC. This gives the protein CASSIGASSYEQYF.

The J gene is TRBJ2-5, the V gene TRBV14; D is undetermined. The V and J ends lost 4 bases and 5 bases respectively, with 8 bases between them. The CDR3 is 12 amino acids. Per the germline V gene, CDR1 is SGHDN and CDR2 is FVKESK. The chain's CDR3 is CASSPVPETQYF. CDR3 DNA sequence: TGTGCCAGCAGCCCCGTCCCGGAGACCCAGTACTTC. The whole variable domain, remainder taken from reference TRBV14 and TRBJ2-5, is EAGVTQFPSHSVIEKGQTVTLRCDPISGHDNLYWYRRVMGKEIKFLLHFVKESKQDESGMPNNRFLAERTGGTYSTLKVQPAELEDSGVYFCASSPVPETQYFGPGTRLLVL.

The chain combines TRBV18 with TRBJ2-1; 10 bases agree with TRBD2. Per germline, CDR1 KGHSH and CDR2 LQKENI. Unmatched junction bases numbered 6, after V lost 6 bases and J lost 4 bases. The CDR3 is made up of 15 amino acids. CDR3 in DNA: TGTGCCAGCTCCCTCGGACTAGCGGCTTACAATGAGCAGTTCTTC. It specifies CASSLGLAAYNEQFF.

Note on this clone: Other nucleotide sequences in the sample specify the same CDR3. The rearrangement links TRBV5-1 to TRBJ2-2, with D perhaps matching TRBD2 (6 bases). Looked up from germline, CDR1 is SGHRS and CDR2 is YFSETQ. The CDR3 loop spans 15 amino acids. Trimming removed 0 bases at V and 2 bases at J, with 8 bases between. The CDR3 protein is CASSLAGVNTGELFF. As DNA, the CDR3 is TGCGCCAGCAGCTTGGCGGGGGTTAACACCGGGGAGCTGTTTTTT.

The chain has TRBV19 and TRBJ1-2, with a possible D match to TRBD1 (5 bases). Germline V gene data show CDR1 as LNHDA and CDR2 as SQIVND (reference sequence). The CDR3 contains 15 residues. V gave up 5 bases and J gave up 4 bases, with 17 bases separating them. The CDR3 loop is CASSRNLDIGYGYTF. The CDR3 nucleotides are TGTGCCAGTAGTCGGAATTTGGACATAGGCTATGGCTACACCTTC.

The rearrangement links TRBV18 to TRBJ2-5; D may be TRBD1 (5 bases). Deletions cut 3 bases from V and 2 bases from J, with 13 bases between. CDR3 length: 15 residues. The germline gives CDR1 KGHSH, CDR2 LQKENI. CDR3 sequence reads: CASSPLQEKQETQYF. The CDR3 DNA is TGTGCCAGCTCACCGTTACAGGAAAAACAAGAGACCCAGTACTTC. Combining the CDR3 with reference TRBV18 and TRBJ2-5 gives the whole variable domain NAGVMQNPRHLVRRRGQEARLRCSPMKGHSHVYWYRQLPEEGLKFMVYLQKENIIDESGMPKERFSAEFPKEGPSILRIQQVVRGDSAAYFCASSPLQEKQETQYFGPGTRLLVL.

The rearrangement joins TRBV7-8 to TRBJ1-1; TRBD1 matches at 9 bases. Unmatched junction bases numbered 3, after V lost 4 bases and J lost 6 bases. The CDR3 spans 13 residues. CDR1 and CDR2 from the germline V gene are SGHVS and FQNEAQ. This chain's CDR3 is CASSSQGAPEAFF. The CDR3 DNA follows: TGTGCCAGCAGCTCACAGGGGGCTCCTGAAGCTTTCTTT.

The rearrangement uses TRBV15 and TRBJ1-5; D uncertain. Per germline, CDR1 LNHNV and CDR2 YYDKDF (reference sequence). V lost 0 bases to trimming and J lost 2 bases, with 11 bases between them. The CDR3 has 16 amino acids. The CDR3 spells CATSRDRYRGNQPQHF. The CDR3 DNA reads TGTGCCACCAGCAGAGATAGGTACAGAGGCAATCAGCCCCAGCATTTT.

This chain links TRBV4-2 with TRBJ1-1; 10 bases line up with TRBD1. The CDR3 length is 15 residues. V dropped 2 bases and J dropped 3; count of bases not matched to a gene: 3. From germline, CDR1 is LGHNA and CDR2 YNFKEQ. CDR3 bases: TGTGCCAGCAGCCAAACGGGACAGGGGTACACTGAAGCTTTCTTT. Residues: CASSQTGQGYTEAFF.

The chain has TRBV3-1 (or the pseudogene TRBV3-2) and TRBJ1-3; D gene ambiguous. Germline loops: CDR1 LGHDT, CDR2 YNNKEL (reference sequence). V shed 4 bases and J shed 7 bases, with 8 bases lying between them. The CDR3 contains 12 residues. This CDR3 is CASSLEGNTIYF. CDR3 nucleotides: TGTGCCAGCAGCCTTGAGGGTAACACCATATATTTT.

The CDR3 sequence is CASSSAAGETYNEQFF. CDR3 DNA sequence: TGTGCCAGCAGCTCGGCAGCGGGGGAGACCTACAATGAGCAGTTCTTC. The chain links TRBV5-4 to TRBJ2-1; 8 nucleotides agree with TRBD2. The CDR3 has 16 amino acids. CDR1 SGHNT and CDR2 YYREEE come from the germline V gene (reference sequence). The trim removed 3 bases at V and 2 bases at J, leaving 7 bases unmatched.

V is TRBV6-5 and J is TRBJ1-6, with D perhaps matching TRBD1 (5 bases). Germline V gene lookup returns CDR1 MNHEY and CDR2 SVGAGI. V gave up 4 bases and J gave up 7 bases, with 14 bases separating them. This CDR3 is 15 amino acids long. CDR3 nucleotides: TGTGCCAGCAGTTCGTATGGACCAGGGAATTCACCCCTCCACTTT. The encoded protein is CASSSYGPGNSPLHF.

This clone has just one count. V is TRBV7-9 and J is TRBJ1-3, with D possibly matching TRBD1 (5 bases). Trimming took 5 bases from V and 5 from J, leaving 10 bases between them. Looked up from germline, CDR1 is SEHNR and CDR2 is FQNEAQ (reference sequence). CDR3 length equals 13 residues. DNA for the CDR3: TGTGCCAGCAGCCGGGACTTGCGAAACACCATATATTTT. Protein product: CASSRDLRNTIYF. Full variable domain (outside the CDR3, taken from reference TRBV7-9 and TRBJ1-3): DTGVSQNPRHKITKRGQNVTFRCDPISEHNRLYWYRQTLGQGPEFLTYFQNEAQLEKSRLLSDRFSAERPKGSFSTLEIQRTEQGDSAMYLCASSRDLRNTIYFGEGSWLTVV.

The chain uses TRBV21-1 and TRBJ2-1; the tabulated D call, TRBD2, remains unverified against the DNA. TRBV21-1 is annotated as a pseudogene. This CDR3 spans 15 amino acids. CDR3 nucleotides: TGTGCCAGCAGCAAAGACAGCGGGGGGGCTGATGAGCAGTTCTTC. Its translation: CASSKDSGGADEQFF.

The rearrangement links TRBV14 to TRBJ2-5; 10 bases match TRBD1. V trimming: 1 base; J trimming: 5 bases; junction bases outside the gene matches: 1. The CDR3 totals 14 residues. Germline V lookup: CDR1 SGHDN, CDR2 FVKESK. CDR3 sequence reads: CASSQGQGAETQYF. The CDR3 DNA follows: TGTGCCAGCAGCCAAGGACAGGGGGCCGAGACCCAGTACTTC.

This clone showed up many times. DNA for the CDR3: TGTGCCAGCAGTTTTGGGGGGGAGGGCATTCTTAATGAGCAGTTCTTC. It encodes CASSFGGEGILNEQFF. The chain combines TRBV28 with TRBJ2-1, with TRBD2 identical over 7 bases. The CDR3 spans 16 residues. Losses at the gene ends were 3 bases for V and 7 bases for J; bases not matched to a gene: 12. Germline V gives CDR1 MDHEN, CDR2 SYDVKM.